This T cell receptor (beta chain) came from a study of T cells in Graves' hyperthyroidism and ophthalmopathy. Study-level background: Before any treatment, at initial diagnosis, peripheral blood was collected. General study results and limits: Blood also showed most of the thyroid clonotypes that were expanded above 0.001.

With regard to this clonotype: Its antigen is as yet unknown.

The V end lost 4 bases, the J end lost 3 bases, and 9 bases lay between the germline ends. The CDR3 totals 13 residues. Germline CDR1 reads KGHSH; CDR2 reads LQKENI. Exclusion followed for patients with uncontrolled infection, other autoimmune disease, pregnancy or lactation. Used for diagnoses were clinical symptoms, serum thyroxine and TRAb, thyroid ultrasound and orbital computed tomography. Amplified regions were TCR beta CDR3 sequences from RNA transcripts. Primed by the HTBI set, a first-round RT-PCR was run on the TCR CDR3. Each CDR3 protein is one row after TCRdb ran MiXCR on the multiplex PCR reads. The sample lists roughly 130,000 distinct CDR3 sequences; roughly 23% were seen once.

The sample was blood. This chain links TRBV18 with TRBJ2-5, with D perhaps assigned TRBD1 or TRBD2 (5 bases each). This sequence originates from a woman aged 45-59 years with Graves' hyperthyroidism that later progressed to Graves' ophthalmopathy. For the CDR3, the DNA is TGTGCCAGCTCACTGGGACCCGAAGAGACCCAGTACTTC. The encoded protein is CASSLGPEETQYF.